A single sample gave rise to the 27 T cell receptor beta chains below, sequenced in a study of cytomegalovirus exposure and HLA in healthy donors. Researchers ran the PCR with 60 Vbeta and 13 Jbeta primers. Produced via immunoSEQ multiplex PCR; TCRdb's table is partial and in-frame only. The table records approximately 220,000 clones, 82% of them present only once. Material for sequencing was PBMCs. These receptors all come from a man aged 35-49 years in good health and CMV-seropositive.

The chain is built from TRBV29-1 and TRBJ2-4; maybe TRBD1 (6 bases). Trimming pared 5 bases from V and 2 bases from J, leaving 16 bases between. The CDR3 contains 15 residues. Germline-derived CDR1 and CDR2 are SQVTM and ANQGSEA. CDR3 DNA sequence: TGCAGCGTTTCCCTCCAGGGGATCTCCAAAAACATTCAGTACTTC. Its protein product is CSVSLQGISKNIQYF.

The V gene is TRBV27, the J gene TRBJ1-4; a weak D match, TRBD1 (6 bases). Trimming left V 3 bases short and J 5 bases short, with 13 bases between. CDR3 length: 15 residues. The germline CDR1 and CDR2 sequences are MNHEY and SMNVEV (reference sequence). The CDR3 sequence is CASSFTGLMNEKLFF. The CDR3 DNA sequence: TGTGCCAGCAGTTTCACAGGGTTGATGAATGAAAAACTGTTTTTT.

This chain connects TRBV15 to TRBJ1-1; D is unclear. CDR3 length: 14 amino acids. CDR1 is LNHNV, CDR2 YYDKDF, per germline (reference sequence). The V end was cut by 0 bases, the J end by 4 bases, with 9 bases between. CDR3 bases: TGTGCCACCAGCAGAGACCAAGGAGGCACTGAAGCTTTCTTT. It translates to CATSRDQGGTEAFF.

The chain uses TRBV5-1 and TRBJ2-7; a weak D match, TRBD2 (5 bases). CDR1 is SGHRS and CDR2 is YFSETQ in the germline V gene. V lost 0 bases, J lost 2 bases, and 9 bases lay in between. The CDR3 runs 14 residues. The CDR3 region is CASSLVGAPYEQYF. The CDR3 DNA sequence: TGCGCCAGCAGCTTGGTGGGAGCACCCTACGAGCAGTACTTC.

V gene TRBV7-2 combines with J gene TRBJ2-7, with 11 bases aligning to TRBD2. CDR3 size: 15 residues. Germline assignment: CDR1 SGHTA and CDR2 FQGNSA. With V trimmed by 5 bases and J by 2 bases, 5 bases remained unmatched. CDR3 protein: CASSVGLAATYEQYV. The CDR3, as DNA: TGTGCCAGCAGCGTGGGACTAGCGGCAACCTACGAGCAGTACGTC.

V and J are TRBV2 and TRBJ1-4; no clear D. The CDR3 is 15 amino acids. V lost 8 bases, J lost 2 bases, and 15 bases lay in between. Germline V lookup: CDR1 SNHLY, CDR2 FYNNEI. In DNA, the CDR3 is TGTGCCAGCCGAGGGTCTCATCGGACTAATGAAAAACTGTTTTTT. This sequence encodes CASRGSHRTNEKLFF.

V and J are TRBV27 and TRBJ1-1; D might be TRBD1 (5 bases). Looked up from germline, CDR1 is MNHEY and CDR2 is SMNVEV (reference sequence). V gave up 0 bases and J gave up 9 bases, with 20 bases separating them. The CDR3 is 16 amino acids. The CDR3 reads CASSLSYTPSWGQAFF. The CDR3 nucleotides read TGTGCCAGCAGTTTATCCTACACCCCTAGTTGGGGCCAAGCTTTCTTT.

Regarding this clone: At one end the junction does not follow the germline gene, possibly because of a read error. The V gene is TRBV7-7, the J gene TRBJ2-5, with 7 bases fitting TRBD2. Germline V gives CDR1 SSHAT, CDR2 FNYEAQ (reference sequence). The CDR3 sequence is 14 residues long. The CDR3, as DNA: TGTGCTAGCAGCTTAGGGCCTAGCGGAGAGACCCAGTACTTC. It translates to CASSLGPSGETQYF. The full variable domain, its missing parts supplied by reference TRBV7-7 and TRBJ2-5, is GAGVSQSPRYKVTKRGQDVTLRCDPISSHATLYWYQQALGQGPEFLTYFNYEAQPDKSGLPSDRFSAERPEGSISTLTIQRTEQRDSAMYRCASSLGPSGETQYFGPGTRLLVL.

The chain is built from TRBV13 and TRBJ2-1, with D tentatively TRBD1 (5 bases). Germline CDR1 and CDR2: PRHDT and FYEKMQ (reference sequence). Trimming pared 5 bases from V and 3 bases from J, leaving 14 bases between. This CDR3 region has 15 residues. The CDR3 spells CASSPKGSFYNEQFF. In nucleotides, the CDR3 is TGTGCCAGCAGCCCGAAGGGGTCCTTCTACAATGAGCAGTTCTTC.

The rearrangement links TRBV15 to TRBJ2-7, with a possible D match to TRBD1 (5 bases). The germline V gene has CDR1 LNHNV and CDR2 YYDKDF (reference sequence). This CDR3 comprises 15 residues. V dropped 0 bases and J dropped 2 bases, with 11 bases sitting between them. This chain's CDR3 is CATSRDKQDAYEQYF. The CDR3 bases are TGTGCCACCAGCAGAGATAAACAGGACGCCTACGAGCAGTACTTC.

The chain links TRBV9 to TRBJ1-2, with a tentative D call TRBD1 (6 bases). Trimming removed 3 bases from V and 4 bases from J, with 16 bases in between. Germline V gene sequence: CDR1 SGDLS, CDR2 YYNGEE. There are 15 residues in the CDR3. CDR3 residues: CASSARGGRSYGYTF. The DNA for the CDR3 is TGTGCCAGCAGCGCAAGGGGGGGCCGGAGCTATGGCTACACCTTC.

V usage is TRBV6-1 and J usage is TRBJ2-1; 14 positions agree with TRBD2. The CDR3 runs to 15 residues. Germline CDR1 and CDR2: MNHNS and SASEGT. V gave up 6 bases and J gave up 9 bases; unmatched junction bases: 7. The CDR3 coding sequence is TGTGCCAGCAGCCACGGGACTAGCGGGAGTGGTGAGCAGTTCTTC. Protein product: CASSHGTSGSGEQFF.

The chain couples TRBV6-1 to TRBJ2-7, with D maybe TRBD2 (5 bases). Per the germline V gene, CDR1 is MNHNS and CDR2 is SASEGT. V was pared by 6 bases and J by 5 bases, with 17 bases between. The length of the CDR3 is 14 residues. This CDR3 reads CASRATLALHEQYF. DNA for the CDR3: TGTGCCAGCAGGGCCACGTTAGCGCTACACGAGCAGTACTTC.

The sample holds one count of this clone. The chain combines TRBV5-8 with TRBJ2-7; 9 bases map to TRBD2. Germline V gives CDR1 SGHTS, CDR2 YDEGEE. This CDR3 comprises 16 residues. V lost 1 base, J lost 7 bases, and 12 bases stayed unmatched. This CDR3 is CASSLSSGSDRREQYV. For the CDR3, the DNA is TGTGCCAGCAGCTTGAGTAGCGGGAGTGACAGGCGGGAGCAGTACGTC.

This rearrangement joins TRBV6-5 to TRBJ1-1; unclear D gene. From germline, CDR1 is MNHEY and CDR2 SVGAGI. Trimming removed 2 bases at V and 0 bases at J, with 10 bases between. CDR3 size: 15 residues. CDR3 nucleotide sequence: TGTGCCAGCAGTTACGGCGGGTTCGTGAACACTGAAGCTTTCTTT. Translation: CASSYGGFVNTEAFF.

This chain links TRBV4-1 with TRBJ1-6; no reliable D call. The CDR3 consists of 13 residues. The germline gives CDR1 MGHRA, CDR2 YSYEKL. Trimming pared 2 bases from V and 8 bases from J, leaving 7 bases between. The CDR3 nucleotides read TGCGCCAGCAGCCAATTGGCGGATTCACCCCTCCACTTT. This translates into CASSQLADSPLHF.

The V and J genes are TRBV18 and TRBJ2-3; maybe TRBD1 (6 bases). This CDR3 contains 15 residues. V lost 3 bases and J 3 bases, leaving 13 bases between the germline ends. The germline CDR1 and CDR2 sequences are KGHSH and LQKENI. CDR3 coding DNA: TGTGCCAGCTCACCTCCGGGACAACCTACAGATACGCAGTATTTT. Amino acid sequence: CASSPPGQPTDTQYF.

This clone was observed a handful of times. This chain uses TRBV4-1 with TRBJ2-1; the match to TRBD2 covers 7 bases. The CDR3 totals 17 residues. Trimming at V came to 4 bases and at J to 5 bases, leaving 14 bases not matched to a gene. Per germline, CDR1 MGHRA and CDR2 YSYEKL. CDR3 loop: CASSPFGGGSTHNEQFF. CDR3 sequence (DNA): TGCGCCAGCAGCCCCTTCGGAGGCGGGAGTACCCACAATGAGCAGTTCTTC.

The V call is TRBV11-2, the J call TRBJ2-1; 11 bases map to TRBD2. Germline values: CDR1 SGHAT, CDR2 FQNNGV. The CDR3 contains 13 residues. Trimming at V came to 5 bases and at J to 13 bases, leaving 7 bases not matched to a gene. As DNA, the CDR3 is TGTGCCAGCAGCACCACGGGACTAGCGGATCAGTTCTTC. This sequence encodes CASSTTGLADQFF.

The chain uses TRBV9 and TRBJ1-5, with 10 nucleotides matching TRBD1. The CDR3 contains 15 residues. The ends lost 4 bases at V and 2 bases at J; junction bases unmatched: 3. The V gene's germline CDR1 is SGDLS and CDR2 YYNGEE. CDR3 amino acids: CASSRQGAGNQPQHF. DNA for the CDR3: TGTGCCAGCAGCAGACAGGGGGCAGGCAATCAGCCCCAGCATTTT.

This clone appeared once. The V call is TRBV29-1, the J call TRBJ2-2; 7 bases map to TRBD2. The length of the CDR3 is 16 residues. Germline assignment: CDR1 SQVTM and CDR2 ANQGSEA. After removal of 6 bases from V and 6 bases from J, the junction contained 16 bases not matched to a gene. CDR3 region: CSVAGEGRISAGELFF. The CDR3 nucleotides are TGCAGCGTGGCCGGGGAGGGGCGCATCTCGGCCGGGGAGCTGTTTTTT.

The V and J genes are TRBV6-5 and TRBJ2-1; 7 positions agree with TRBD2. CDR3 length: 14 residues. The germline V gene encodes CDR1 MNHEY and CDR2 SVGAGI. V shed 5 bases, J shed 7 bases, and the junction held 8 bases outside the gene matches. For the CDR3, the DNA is TGTGCCAGCAGTAAGCGGGACTCCAATAATGAGCAGTTCTTC. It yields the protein CASSKRDSNNEQFF.

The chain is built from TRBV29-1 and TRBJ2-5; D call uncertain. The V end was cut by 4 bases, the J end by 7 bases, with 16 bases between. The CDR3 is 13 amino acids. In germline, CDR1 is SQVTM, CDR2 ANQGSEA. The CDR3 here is CSVVQTGVSTQYF. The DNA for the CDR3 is TGCAGCGTTGTCCAGACTGGTGTGTCGACCCAGTACTTC.

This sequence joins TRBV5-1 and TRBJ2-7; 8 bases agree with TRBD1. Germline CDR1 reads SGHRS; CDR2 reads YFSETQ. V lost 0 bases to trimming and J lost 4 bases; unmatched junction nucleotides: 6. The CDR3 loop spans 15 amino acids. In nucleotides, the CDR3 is TGCGCCAGCAGCTTGGACGGGACAGGTAAATACGAGCAGTACTTC. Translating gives CASSLDGTGKYEQYF.

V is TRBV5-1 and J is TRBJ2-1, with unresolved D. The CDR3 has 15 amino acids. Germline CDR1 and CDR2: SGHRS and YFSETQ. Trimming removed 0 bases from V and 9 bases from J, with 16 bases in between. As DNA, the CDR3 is TGCGCCAGCAGCTTGGGGCAGGCGTTCCCTGGTGAGCAGTTCTTC. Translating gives CASSLGQAFPGEQFF.

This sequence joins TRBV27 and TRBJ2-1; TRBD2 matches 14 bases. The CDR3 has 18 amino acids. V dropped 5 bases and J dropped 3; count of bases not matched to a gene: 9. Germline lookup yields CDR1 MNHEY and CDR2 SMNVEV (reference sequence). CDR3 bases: TGTGCCAGCAGTATCAACCCGGGACTAGCGGGAGTCTACAATGAGCAGTTCTTC. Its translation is CASSINPGLAGVYNEQFF.

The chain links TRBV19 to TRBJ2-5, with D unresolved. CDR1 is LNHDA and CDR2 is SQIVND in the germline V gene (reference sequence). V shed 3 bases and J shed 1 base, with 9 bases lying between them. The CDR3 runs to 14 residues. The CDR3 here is CASSMEHPQETQYF. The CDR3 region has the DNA TGTGCCAGTAGTATGGAGCATCCCCAAGAGACCCAGTACTTC.